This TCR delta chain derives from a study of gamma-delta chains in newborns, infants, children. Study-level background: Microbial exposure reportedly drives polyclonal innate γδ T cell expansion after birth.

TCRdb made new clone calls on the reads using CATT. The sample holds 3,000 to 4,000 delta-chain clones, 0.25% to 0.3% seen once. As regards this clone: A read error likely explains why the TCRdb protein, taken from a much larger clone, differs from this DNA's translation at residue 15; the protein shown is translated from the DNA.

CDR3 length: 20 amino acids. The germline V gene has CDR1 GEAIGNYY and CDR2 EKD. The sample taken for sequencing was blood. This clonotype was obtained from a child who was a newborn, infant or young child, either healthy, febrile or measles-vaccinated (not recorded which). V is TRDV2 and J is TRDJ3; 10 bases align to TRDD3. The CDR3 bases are TGTGCCTGTGACGCACGATGGGGGATACCAGGCTCCTGGGACAGCCGACAGATGTTTTTC. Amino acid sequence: CACDARWGIPGSWDSRQMFF.